This entry features one TCR beta chain sequence. Antigen: not known. This specimen comes from a study of shared clonotypes between healthy human individuals. Findings and caveats of the study: Only blood was sampled, and tissue TCR repertoires likely differ from blood ones.

Deep-level settings were used for running the assay. 300 ng DNA, roughly 30,000 T cell genomes, went into unsorted PBMC replicate PCRs. This table comes from immunoSEQ multiplex PCR, and its TCRdb copy is limited to in-frame clones, with some not included. The repertoire has fewer than 550,000 clones, 60% to 80% of them found once; the top ten carry around 12%. Donors were healthy HIV-negative adults without recent acute infections or vaccinations. Germline CDR1 reads SQVTM; CDR2 reads ANQGSEA. The CDR3 sequence is 14 residues long. V lost 4 bases and J lost 0, with 9 bases in between. Material: PBMCs. This sequence originates from a woman in her forties in good health. Some clones in this sample may be carry-over from other donors' samples. This rearrangement joins TRBV29-1 to TRBJ2-2; no reliable D call. The CDR3: CSVGLAANTGELFF. The DNA of the CDR3 is TGCAGCGTTGGTCTCGCCGCGAACACCGGGGAGCTGTTTTTT.